This T cell receptor beta chain was captured in a study of human T cells and chemical hapten exposure. The germline V gene has CDR1 SEHNR and CDR2 FQNEAQ (reference sequence). V trimming: 5 bases; J trimming: 0 bases; junction bases outside the gene matches: 7. The CDR3 loop spans 15 amino acids. Documented time point: pre-sensitization, week 0. The treatment: therapeutic diphenylcyclopropenone sensitization with weekly scalp DPC. Each CDR3 protein is one row after TCRdb ran MiXCR on the RACE reads. Altogether about 89,000 distinct CDR3 sequences are present, more than 10% being singletons, with the ten largest covering about 3.1%. This clonotype was counted a few times.

This clonotype was obtained from a woman between 55 and 75 years old with alopecia areata. Some clones in this sample may be carry-over from other donors' samples. Specimen: whole blood, collected in connection with sensitization to the hapten diphenylcyclopropenone (DPC). V gene TRBV7-9 combines with J gene TRBJ2-7, with 7 nucleotides matching TRBD1. CDR3 nucleotides: TGTGCCAGCAGCGCCGGGACAGTAAGCTCCTACGAGCAGTACTTC. Residues: CASSAGTVSSYEQYF.